A selection of T cell receptor beta chains follows, all from one sample in a study of blood T cell repertoires in COVID-19. The assay was immunoSEQ multiplex PCR, and TCRdb's table has in-frame clones only and misses some. The sample lists 250,000 to 350,000 clones; approximately 90% were seen once. Sequencing was done on a sample of peripheral blood. The receptor set was obtained from a man younger than 35 with active or convalescent COVID-19. CDR3s include the opening cysteine and the closing phenylalanine or tryptophan. A D gene is named only where the DNA matches it firmly. A clone size is listed for some rows: how often the clone was seen (once, few, many), or a class if it is expanded.

CDR3	DNA	D	size	V	J
CASSLRGGKYNEQFF	TGTGCCAGCAGCCTCCGAGGGGGAAAATACAATGAGCAGTTCTTC	.	.	TRBV3-1/TRBV3-2	TRBJ2-1
CASRPTGVGELFF	TGTGCCAGCAGACCTACAGGGGTCGGGGAGCTGTTTTTT	TRBD1	.	TRBV28	TRBJ2-2
CASSTTSGRFTDTQYF	TGTGCCAGCAGCACGACTAGCGGGAGGTTCACAGATACGCAGTATTTT	TRBD2	.	TRBV9	TRBJ2-3
CASSPPRGTGGDEKLFF	TGTGCCAGCAGTCCCCCCCGTGGGACAGGGGGCGATGAAAAACTGTTTTTT	TRBD1	few	TRBV27	TRBJ1-4
CASSPSRRASGNRNNEQFF	TGTGCCAGTAGTCCCTCCCGGCGGGCTAGCGGGAACCGAAACAATGAGCAGTTCTTC	TRBD2	.	TRBV19	TRBJ2-1
CATSGRLAGRDTQYF	TGTGCCACCAGCGGAAGATTAGCGGGACGGGATACGCAGTATTTT	TRBD2	.	TRBV15	TRBJ2-3
CASSLGLLETQYF	TGTGCCAGCAGCTTGGGTCTTCTAGAGACCCAGTACTTC	.	.	TRBV5-6	TRBJ2-5
CASKPPSGDTQYF	TGTGCCAGCAAACCCCCTTCAGGGGATACGCAGTATTTT	.	.	TRBV7-9	TRBJ2-3
CSVDSGVNTGELFF	TGCAGCGTCGACAGCGGGGTGAACACCGGGGAGCTGTTTTTT	TRBD2	.	TRBV29-1	TRBJ2-2
CASSPDGLYTDTQYF	TGTGCCAGCAGCCCAGACGGACTCTACACAGATACGCAGTATTTT	.	.	TRBV9	TRBJ2-3
CASSYSMGGKNYGYTF	TGTGCCAGCAGTTACTCGATGGGGGGGAAAAACTATGGCTACACCTTC	.	.	TRBV6-5	TRBJ1-2